The table lists the clone carrying this T cell receptor beta chain with many counts. This CDR3 spans 12 amino acids. With 5 bases removed from V and 0 bases from J, the gap between germline ends came to 8 bases. Looked up from germline, CDR1 is DFQATT and CDR2 is SNEGSKA (reference sequence). TCRdb re-called the RT-PCR reads with MiXCR, one entry per CDR3 protein. The sample holds around 750,000 distinct CDR3 sequences, 21% seen once. The record originates from a study of response to subunit inactivated influenza vaccine. The rearrangement links TRBV20-1 to TRBJ2-7, with a tentative D call TRBD2 (5 bases). The source material was PBMCs from blood, sampled more than 4 days after vaccination. The source of this sequence is a man between 50 and 59 years old who received an inactivated influenza vaccine. CDR3 bases: TGCAGTGCTCCCGGGATCTCCTACGAGCAGTACTTC. The encoded protein is CSAPGISYEQYF.